This T cell receptor (beta chain) is from a study of T cells in localized non-small cell lung cancer. Between the trimmed V and J ends, which lost 1 base and 3 bases, there was a span of 12 bases. Germline V gene data show CDR1 as SGHTA and CDR2 as FQGNSA. The CDR3 runs to 15 residues. Method: immunoSEQ multiplex PCR; TCRdb's copy keeps in-frame clones and lacks some. The sample lists tens of thousands of clones, less than 90% occurring once. This receptor was taken from a woman aged 40 to 75 with stage I lung adenocarcinoma. Sequenced here: peripheral blood, sampled before any cancer treatment. This rearrangement joins TRBV7-2 to TRBJ2-5, with D possibly TRBD2 on 5 matching bases. The CDR3 reads CASSLGYNGEETQYF. For the CDR3, the DNA is TGTGCCAGCAGCTTAGGGTATAACGGGGAAGAGACCCAGTACTTC.